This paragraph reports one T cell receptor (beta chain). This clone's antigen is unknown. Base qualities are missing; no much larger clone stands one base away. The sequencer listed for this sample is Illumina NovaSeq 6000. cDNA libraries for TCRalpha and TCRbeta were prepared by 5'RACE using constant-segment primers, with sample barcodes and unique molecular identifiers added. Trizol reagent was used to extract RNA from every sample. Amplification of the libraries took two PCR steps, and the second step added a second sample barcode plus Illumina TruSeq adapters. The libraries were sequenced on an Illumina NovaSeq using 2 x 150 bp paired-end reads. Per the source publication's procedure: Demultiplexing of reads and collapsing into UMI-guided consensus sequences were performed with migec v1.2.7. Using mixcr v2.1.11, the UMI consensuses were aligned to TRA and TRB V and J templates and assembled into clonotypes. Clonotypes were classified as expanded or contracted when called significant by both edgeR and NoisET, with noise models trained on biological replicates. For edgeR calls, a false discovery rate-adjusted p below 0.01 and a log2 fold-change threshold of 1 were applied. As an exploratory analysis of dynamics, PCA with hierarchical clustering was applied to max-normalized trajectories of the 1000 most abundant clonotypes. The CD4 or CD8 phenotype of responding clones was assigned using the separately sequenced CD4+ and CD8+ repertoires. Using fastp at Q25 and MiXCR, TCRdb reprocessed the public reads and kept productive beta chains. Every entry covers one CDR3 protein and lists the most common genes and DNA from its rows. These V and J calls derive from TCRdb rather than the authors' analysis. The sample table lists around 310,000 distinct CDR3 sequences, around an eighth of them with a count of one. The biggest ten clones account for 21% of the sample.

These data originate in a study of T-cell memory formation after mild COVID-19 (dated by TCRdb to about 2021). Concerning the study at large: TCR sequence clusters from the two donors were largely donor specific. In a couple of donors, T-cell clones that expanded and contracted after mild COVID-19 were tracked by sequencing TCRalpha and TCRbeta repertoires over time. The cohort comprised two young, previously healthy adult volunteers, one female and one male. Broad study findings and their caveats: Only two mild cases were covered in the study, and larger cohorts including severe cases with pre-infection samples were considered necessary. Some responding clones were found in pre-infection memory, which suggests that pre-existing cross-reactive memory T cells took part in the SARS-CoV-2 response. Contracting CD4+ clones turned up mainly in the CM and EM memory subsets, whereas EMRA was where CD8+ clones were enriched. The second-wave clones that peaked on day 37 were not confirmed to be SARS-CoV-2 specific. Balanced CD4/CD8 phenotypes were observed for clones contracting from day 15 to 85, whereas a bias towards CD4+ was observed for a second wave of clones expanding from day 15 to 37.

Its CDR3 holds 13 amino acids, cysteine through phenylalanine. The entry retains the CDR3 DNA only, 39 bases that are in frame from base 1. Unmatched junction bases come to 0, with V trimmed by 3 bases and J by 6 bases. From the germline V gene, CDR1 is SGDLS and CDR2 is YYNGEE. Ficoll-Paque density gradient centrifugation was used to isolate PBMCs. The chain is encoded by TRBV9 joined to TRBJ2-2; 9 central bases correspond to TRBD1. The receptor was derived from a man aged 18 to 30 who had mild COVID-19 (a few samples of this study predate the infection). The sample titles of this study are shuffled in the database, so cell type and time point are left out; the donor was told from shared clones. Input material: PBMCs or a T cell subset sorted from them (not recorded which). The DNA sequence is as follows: TGTGCCAGCAGCGGGACAGGGGCCGGGGAGCTGTTTTTT. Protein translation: CASSGTGAGELFF. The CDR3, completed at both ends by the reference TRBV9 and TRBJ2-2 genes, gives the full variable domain DSGVTQTPKHLITATGQRVTLRCSPRSGDLSVYWYQQSLDQGLQFLIQYYNGEERAKGNILERFSAQQFPDLHSELNLSSLELGDSALYFCASSGTGAGELFFGEGSRLTVL.